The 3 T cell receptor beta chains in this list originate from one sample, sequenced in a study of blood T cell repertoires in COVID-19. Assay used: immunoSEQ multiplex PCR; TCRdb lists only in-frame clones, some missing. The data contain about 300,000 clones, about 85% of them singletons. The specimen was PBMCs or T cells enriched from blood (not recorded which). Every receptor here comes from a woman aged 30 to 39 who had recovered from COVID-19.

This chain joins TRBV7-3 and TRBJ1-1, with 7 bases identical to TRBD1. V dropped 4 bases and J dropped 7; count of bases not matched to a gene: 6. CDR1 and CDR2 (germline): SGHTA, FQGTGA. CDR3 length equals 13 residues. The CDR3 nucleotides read TGTGCCAGCAGCTCGAGACAGGGCCTTGAAGCTTTCTTT. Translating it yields CASSSRQGLEAFF.

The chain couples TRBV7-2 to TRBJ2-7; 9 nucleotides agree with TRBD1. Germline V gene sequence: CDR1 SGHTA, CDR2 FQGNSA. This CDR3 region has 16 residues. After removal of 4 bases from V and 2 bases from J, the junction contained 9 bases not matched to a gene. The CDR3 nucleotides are TGTGCCAGCAGCTCGCCGGGACAGGGTTCGCCCTACGAGCAGTACTTC. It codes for CASSSPGQGSPYEQYF.

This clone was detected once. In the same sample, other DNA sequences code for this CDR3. CDR3 amino acids: CASSEGTGINEKLFF. The CDR3 bases are TGCGCCAGCAGCGAGGGGACAGGGATCAATGAAAAACTGTTTTTT. The gene calls are TRBV4-3 and TRBJ1-4; 9 nucleotides agree with TRBD1. Unmatched junction bases numbered 6, after V lost 5 bases and J lost 5 bases. CDR3 length: 15 amino acids. Germline CDR1 and CDR2: LGHNA and YSLEER.